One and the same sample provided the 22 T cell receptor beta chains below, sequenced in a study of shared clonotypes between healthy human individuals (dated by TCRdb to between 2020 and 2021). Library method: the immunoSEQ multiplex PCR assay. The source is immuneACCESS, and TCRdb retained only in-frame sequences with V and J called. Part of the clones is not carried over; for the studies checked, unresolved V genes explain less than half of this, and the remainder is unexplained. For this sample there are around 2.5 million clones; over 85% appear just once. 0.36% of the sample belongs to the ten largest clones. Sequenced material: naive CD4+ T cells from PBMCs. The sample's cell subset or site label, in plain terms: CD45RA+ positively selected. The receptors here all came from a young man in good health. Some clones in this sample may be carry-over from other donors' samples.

The CDR3 DNA follows: TGTGCCAGCAGCCCGTCCTCCGGGGCGGTGTGGTACGAGCAGTACTTC. Its protein product is CASSPSSGAVWYEQYF. The rearrangement joins TRBV14 to TRBJ2-7; D is tentatively TRBD1 or TRBD2 (5 bases each). The germline V gene encodes CDR1 SGHDN and CDR2 FVKESK. This CDR3 has 16 amino acids. The V gene lost 4 bases and the J gene lost 4 bases, with 20 bases spanning the gap. Looking up the rest from reference TRBV14 and TRBJ2-7 gives the full variable domain: EAGVTQFPSHSVIEKGQTVTLRCDPISGHDNLYWYRRVMGKEIKFLLHFVKESKQDESGMPNNRFLAERTGGTYSTLKVQPAELEDSGVYFCASSPSSGAVWYEQYFGPGTRLTVT.

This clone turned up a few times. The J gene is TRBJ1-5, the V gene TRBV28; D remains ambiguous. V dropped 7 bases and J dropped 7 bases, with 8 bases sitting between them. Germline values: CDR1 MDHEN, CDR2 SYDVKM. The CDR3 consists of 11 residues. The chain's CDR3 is CASTTRQPQHF. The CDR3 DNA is TGTGCCAGCACCACCCGGCAGCCCCAGCATTTT.

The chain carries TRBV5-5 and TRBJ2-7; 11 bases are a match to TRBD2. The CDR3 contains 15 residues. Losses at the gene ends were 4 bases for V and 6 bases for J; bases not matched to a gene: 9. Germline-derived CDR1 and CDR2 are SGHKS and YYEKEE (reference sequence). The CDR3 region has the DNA TGTGCCAGCAGCCAGACACTAGCGGGAGTAACCGAGCAGTACTTC. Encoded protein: CASSQTLAGVTEQYF. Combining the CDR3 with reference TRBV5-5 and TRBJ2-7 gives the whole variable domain DAGVTQSPTHLIKTRGQQVTLRCSPISGHKSVSWYQQVLGQGPQFIFQYYEKEERGRGNFPDRFSARQFPNYSSELNVNALLLGDSALYLCASSQTLAGVTEQYFGPGTRLTVT.

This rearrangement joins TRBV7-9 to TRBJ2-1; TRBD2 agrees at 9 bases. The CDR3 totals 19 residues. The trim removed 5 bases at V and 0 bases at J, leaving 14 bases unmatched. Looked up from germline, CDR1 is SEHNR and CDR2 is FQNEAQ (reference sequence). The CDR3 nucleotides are TGTGCCAGCAGCGGGGGCCGGCCTAGCGGGGAGAGCTCCTACAATGAGCAGTTCTTC. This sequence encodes CASSGGRPSGESSYNEQFF. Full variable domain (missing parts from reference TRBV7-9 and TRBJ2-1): DTGVSQNPRHKITKRGQNVTFRCDPISEHNRLYWYRQTLGQGPEFLTYFQNEAQLEKSRLLSDRFSAERPKGSFSTLEIQRTEQGDSAMYLCASSGGRPSGESSYNEQFFGPGTRLTVL.

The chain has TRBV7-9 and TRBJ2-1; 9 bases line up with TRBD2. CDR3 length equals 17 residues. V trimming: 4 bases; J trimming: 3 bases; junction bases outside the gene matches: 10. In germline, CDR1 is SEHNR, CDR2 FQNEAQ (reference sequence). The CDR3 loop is CASSSRGSGSIYNEQFF. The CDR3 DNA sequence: TGTGCCAGCAGCTCCCGTGGTAGCGGGAGCATCTACAATGAGCAGTTCTTC.

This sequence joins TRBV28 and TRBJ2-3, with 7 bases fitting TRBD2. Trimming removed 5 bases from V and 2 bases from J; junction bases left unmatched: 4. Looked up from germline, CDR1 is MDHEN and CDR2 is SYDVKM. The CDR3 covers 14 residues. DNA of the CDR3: TGTGCCAGCAGTCCTAGCGGCCCCACAGATACGCAGTATTTT. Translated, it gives CASSPSGPTDTQYF.

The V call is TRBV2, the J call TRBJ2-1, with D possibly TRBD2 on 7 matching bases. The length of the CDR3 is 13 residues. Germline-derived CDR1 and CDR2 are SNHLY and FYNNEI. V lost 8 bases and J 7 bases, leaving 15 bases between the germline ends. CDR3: CASREGGWNEQFF. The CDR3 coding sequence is TGTGCCAGCCGAGAGGGGGGGTGGAATGAGCAGTTCTTC.

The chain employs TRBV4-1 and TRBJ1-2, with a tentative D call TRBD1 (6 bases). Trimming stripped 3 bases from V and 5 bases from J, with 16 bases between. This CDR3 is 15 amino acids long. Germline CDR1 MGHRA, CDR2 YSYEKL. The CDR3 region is CASSQGQGGGYGYTF. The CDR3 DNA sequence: TGCGCCAGCAGCCAGGGTCAGGGAGGGGGGTATGGCTACACCTTC.

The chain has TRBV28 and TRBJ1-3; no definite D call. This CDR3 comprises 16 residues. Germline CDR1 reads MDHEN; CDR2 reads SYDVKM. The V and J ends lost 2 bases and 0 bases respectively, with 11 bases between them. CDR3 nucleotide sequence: TGTGCCAGCAGTTTACCTACCCCCGGCTCTGGAAACACCATATATTTT. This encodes CASSLPTPGSGNTIYF.

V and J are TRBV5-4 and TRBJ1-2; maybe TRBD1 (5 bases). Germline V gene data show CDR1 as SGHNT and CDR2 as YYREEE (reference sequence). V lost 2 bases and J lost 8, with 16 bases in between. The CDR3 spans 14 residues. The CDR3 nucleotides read TGTGCCAGCAGCTTAAGGGACCGCGGGGCCGGCTACACCTTC. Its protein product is CASSLRDRGAGYTF.

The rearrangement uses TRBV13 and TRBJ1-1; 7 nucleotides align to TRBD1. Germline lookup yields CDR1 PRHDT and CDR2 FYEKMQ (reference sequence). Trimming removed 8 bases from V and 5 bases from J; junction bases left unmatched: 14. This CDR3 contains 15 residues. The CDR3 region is CASSDGDRDITEAFF. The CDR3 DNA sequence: TGTGCCAGCTCTGACGGGGACAGAGATATTACTGAAGCTTTCTTT.

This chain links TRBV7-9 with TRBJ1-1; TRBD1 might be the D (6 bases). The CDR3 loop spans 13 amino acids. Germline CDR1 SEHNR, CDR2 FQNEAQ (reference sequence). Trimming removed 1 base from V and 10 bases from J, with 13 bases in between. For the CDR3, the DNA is TGTGCCAGCAGCTTAGATATCCCCAGGGGAGCTTTCTTT. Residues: CASSLDIPRGAFF.

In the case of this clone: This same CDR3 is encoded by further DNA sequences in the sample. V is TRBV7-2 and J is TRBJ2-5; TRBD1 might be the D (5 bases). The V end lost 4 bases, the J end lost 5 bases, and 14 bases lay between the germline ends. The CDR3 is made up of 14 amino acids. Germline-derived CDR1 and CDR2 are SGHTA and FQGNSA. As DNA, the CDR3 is TGTGCCAGCAGCTCCGGGCAGGGCAGGGAGACCCAGTACTTC. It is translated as CASSSGQGRETQYF.

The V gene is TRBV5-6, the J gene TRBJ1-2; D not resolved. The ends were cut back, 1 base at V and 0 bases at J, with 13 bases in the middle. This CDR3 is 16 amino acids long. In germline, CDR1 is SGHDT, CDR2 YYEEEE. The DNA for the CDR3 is TGTGCCAGCAGCTTGTGGGCCAGCCCGTCTAACTATGGCTACACCTTC. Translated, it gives CASSLWASPSNYGYTF.

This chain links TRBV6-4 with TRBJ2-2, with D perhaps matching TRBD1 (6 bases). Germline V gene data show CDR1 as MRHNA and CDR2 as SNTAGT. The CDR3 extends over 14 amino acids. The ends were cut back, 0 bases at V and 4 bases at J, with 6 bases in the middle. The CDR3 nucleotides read TGTGCCAGCAGTGACTCCAGGGGCACCGGGGAGCTGTTTTTT. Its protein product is CASSDSRGTGELFF.

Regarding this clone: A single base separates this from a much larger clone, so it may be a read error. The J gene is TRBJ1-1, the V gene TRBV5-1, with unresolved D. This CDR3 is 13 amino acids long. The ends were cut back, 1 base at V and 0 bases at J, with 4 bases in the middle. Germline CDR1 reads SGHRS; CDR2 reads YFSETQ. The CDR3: CASSLMVNTEAFF. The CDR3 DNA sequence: TGCGCCAGCAGCTTGATGGTGAACACTGAAGCTTTCTTT.

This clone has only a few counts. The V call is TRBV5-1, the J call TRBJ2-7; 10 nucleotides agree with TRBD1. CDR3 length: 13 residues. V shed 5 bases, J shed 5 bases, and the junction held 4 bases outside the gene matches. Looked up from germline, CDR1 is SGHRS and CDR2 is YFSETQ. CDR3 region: CASRGTGVDEQYF. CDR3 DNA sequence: TGCGCCAGCAGAGGGACAGGGGTGGACGAGCAGTACTTC.

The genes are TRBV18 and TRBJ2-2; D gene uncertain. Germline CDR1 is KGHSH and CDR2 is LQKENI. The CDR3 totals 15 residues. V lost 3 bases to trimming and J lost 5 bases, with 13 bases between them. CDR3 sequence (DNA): TGTGCCAGCTCACCCTCGCAGGTCGGAACCGGGGAGCTGTTTTTT. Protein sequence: CASSPSQVGTGELFF. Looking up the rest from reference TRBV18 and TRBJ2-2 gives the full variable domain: NAGVMQNPRHLVRRRGQEARLRCSPMKGHSHVYWYRQLPEEGLKFMVYLQKENIIDESGMPKERFSAEFPKEGPSILRIQQVVRGDSAAYFCASSPSQVGTGELFFGEGSRLTVL.

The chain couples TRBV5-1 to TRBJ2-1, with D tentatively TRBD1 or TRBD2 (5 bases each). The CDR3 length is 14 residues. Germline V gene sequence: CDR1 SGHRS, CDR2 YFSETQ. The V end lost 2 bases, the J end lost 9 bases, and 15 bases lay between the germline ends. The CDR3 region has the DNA TGCGCCAGCAGCTTCCGTACCCGGGACGGTGAGCAGTTCTTC. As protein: CASSFRTRDGEQFF. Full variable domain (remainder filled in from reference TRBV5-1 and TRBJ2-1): KAGVTQTPRYLIKTRGQQVTLSCSPISGHRSVSWYQQTPGQGLQFLFEYFSETQRNKGNFPGRFSGRQFSNSRSEMNVSTLELGDSALYLCASSFRTRDGEQFFGPGTRLTVL.

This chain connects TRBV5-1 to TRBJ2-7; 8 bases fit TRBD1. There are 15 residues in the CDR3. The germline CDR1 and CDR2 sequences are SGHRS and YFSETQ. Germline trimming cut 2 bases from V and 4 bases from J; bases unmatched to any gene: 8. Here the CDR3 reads CASSLQTGARYEQYF. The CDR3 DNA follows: TGCGCCAGCAGCTTACAGACAGGGGCGCGTTACGAGCAGTACTTC.

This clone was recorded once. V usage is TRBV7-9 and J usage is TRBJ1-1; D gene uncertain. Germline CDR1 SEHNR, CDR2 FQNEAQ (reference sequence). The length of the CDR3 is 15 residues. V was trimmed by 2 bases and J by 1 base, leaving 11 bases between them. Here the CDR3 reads CASSLSYGENTEAFF. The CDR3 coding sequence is TGTGCCAGCAGCTTATCGTACGGAGAGAACACTGAAGCTTTCTTT.

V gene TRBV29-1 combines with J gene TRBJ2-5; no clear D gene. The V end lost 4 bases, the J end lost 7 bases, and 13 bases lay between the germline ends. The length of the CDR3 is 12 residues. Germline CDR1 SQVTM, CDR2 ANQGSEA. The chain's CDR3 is CSVGQLLGTQYF. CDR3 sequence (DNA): TGCAGCGTTGGTCAGCTCCTTGGGACCCAGTACTTC.